The entry below describes one T cell receptor (beta chain). This sample stems from a study of blood T cell repertoires in COVID-19. Under the authors' procedure: Amplification of reference gene primers was used by the study to estimate nucleated cell counts. Profiling relied on immunoSEQ multiplex PCR, and the TCRdb table lists in-frame clones only, not all of them. V and J calls and clone size come straight from that table; D and trimming were deduced from the DNA. Here the sample spans some 330,000 clones, under 95% being singletons. CDR3 length equals 13 residues. The V end lost 5 bases, the J end lost 1 base, and 8 bases lay between the germline ends. Per the germline V gene, CDR1 is KGHDR and CDR2 is SFDVKD.

This chain joins TRBV24-1 and TRBJ2-7; D perhaps matches TRBD2 (6 bases). Material: PBMCs or T cells enriched from blood (not recorded which). The receptor was derived from a woman aged 25 to 39 who had recovered from COVID-19. CDR3 coding DNA: TGTGCCACCAGTGGCCGGGGGTCCTACGAGCAGTACTTC. It yields the protein CATSGRGSYEQYF.